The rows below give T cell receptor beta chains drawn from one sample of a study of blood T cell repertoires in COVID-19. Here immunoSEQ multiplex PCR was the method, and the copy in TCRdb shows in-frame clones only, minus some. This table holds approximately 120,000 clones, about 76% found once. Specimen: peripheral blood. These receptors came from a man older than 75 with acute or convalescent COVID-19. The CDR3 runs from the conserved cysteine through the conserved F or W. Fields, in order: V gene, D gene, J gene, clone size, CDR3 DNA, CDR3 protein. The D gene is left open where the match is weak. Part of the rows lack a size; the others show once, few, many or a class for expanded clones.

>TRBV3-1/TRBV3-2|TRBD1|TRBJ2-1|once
TGTGCCAGCAGCCGGGGGACAGGGGGCAATGAGCAGTTCTTC
CASSRGTGGNEQFF
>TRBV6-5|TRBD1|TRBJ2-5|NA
TGTGCCAGCAGTAGGGACAGGGGGCGCTTGGAGACCCAGTACTTC
CASSRDRGRLETQYF
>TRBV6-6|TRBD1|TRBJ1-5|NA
TGTGCCAGCAGTTGGGGACAGGGGGAAAGTCAGCCCCAGCATTTT
CASSWGQGESQPQHF
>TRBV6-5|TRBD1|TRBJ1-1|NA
TGTGCCAGCAGTTATTACCGGGACAGGGGGACTGAAGCTTTCTTT
CASSYYRDRGTEAFF
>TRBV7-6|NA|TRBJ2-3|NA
TGTGCCAGCAGCCCTAAGGGGGGGCGTCAAGATACGCAGTATTTT
CASSPKGGRQDTQYF
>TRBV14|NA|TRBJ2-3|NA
TGTGCCAGCAGTCCCCGGGGAGGAGTTCAGGCTACGCAGTATTTT
CASSPRGGVQATQYF
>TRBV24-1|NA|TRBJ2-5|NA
TGTGCCACCAGTGAGGGGGGTGTGGAGACCCAGTACTTC
CATSEGGVETQYF
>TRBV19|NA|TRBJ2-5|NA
TGTGCCAGTAGTATAAGAGGGTCGAAACAAGAGACCCAGTACTTC
CASSIRGSKQETQYF
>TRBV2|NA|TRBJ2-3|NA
TGTGCCAGCAGGACCGACATTAGCACAGATACGCAGTATTTT
CASRTDISTDTQYF
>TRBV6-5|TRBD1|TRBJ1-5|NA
TGTGCCAGCGGGGACAGGGGAGATCAGCCCCAGCATTTT
CASGDRGDQPQHF
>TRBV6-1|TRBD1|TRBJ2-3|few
TGTGCCAGCAGTGAAGGGACAGGGGCTTCCCCAGATACGCAGTATTTT
CASSEGTGASPDTQYF
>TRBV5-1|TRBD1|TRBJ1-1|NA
TGCGCCAGCGGCCGGTCTATCGATAGGGGGCCGAACACTGAAGCTTTCTTT
CASGRSIDRGPNTEAFF
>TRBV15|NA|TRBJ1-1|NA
TGTGCCACCAGCAGAGGAGGGAACACTGAAGCTTTCTTT
CATSRGGNTEAFF
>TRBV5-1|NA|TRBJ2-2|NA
TGCGCCAGCAGCTTGGAGGGGGCGAACACCGGGGAGCTGTTTTTT
CASSLEGANTGELFF
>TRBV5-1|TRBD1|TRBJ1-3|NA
TGCGCCAGCAGCTTGGCCGGGACAGGGGGCTCTGGAAACACCATATATTTT
CASSLAGTGGSGNTIYF
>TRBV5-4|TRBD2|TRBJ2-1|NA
TGTGCCAGCACCCTTAGGATCACTAGCGGGGGCAATGAGCAGTTCTTC
CASTLRITSGGNEQFF
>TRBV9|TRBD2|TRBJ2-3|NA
TGTGCCAGCAGCGTAGTTAGCGGGGGGGCCCCAGATACGCAGTATTTT
CASSVVSGGAPDTQYF
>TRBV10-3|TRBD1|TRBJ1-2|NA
TGTGCCATCAGTGAGTCGGGGGACAGGGGCGGCTACACCTTC
CAISESGDRGGYTF
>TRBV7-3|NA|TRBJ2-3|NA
TGTGCCAGCAGCTTACAGGGGTTGGATACGCAGTATTTT
CASSLQGLDTQYF
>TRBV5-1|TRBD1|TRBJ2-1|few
TGCGCCAGCAGCTCCGGGACAGCGATCTCCTACAATGAGCAGTTCTTC
CASSSGTAISYNEQFF
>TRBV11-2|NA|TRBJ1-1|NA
TGTGCCAGCAGCTCACTTGGGGGGGTCCTGAACACTGAAGCTTTCTTT
CASSSLGGVLNTEAFF
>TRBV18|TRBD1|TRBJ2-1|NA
TGTGCCAGCTCACCACGGGACAGGGACTACAATGAGCAGTTCTTC
CASSPRDRDYNEQFF
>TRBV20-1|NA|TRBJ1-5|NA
TGCAGTGCTAGTCGATTGACAGACCGAAATCAGCCCCAGCATTTT
CSASRLTDRNQPQHF
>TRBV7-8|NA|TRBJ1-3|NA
TGTGCCAGCAGCTTAGCCGAGCCACAGAGCTCTGGAAACACCATATATTTT
CASSLAEPQSSGNTIYF
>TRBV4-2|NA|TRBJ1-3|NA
TGTGCCAGCAGCCAAGAAGACTCTTTTGGAAACACCATATATTTT
CASSQEDSFGNTIYF
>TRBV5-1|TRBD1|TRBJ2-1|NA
TGCGCCAGCAGCACCGGGACAGGGTCCTACAATGAGCAGTTCTTC
CASSTGTGSYNEQFF
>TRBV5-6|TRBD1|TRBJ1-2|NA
TGTGCCAGCAGCTTTGGACAGGGATTCGTCTGGTACACCTTC
CASSFGQGFVWYTF